These 20 T cell receptor beta chains came from one sample sequenced in a study of cytomegalovirus exposure and HLA in healthy donors. The primer mix had 60 Vbeta and 13 Jbeta primers. Assay used: immunoSEQ multiplex PCR; TCRdb lists only in-frame clones, some missing. The sample records fewer than 180,000 clones, 75% to 85% being singletons. Material: PBMCs. The receptors were gathered from a human donor in good health.

The V call is TRBV11-2, the J call TRBJ2-7; D is unclear. Germline V gene data show CDR1 as SGHAT and CDR2 as FQNNGV. V was pared by 0 bases and J by 4 bases, with 16 bases between. This CDR3 region has 16 residues. The CDR3 reads CASSLDLATRIYEQYF. In DNA, the CDR3 is TGTGCCAGCAGCTTAGATCTGGCAACCCGTATATACGAGCAGTACTTC.

The chain carries TRBV30 and TRBJ1-5; D ambiguous. The CDR3 consists of 13 residues. Between the trimmed V and J ends, which lost 5 bases and 0 bases, there was a span of 8 bases. Germline-derived CDR1 and CDR2 are GTSNPN and SVGIG (reference sequence). CDR3 loop: CAWAVASNQPQHF. The CDR3 bases are TGTGCCTGGGCAGTAGCTAGCAATCAGCCCCAGCATTTT.

This clone occurred a few times. The chain recombines TRBV6-1 with TRBJ1-5, with unresolved D. The CDR3 runs 13 residues. Germline loops: CDR1 MNHNS, CDR2 SASEGT. V lost 6 bases and J lost 6, with 12 bases in between. CDR3: CASSGNAGQPQHF. The CDR3 nucleotides are TGTGCCAGCAGCGGGAATGCTGGTCAGCCCCAGCATTTT.

The chain combines TRBV11-2 with TRBJ2-1; D may be TRBD2 (6 bases). The CDR3 contains 15 residues. The V gene lost 6 bases and the J gene lost 8 bases, with 20 bases spanning the gap. Germline V lookup: CDR1 SGHAT, CDR2 FQNNGV. CDR3 residues: CASRLLAGLPHEQFF. The CDR3 nucleotides read TGTGCCAGCAGACTCCTCGCTGGACTACCTCATGAGCAGTTCTTC.

The rearrangement uses TRBV5-6 and TRBJ2-5; D unresolved. Germline V lookup: CDR1 SGHDT, CDR2 YYEEEE. Trimming removed 0 bases at V and 1 base at J, with 7 bases between. The CDR3 is 14 amino acids. For the CDR3, the DNA is TGTGCCAGCAGCTTGGACTACCTCCAAGAGACCCAGTACTTC. This gives the protein CASSLDYLQETQYF.

The genes are TRBV5-8 and TRBJ2-2; TRBD2 matches at 10 bases. Trimming at V came to 6 bases and at J to 3 bases, leaving 14 bases not matched to a gene. Germline CDR1 and CDR2: SGHTS and YDEGEE. The CDR3 is 18 amino acids. The CDR3 nucleotides read TGTGCCAGCATTGAATGGGGGGTAGGACTAGCGGACACCGGGGAGCTGTTTTTT. Its protein product is CASIEWGVGLADTGELFF.

This clone was counted only a few times. The J gene is TRBJ1-1, the V gene TRBV5-4; 12 bases are shared with TRBD1. V dropped 3 bases and J dropped 5; count of bases not matched to a gene: 8. Looked up from germline, CDR1 is SGHNT and CDR2 is YYREEE (reference sequence). The CDR3 is 16 residues long. The CDR3 nucleotides are TGTGCCAGCAGCTCCCCGGGACAGGGGGCAAGGACTGAAGCTTTCTTT. It yields the protein CASSSPGQGARTEAFF.

This clone was counted a single time. The chain is built from TRBV9 and TRBJ2-3, with a possible D match to TRBD1 (7 bases). Trimming stripped 4 bases from V and 11 bases from J, with 17 bases between. CDR3 length: 13 amino acids. CDR1 and CDR2 (germline): SGDLS, YYNGEE. The CDR3 loop is CASSSGGPLEQYF. The CDR3 DNA is TGTGCCAGCAGCTCAGGGGGGCCCCTCGAGCAGTATTTT.

The chain joins TRBV5-8 to TRBJ1-5, with a possible D match to TRBD1 (5 bases). Germline V lookup: CDR1 SGHTS, CDR2 YDEGEE. With 0 bases removed from V and 4 bases from J, the gap between germline ends came to 14 bases. This CDR3 comprises 16 residues. CDR3 region: CASSLAGGWLNQPQHF. The CDR3 DNA reads TGTGCCAGCAGCTTGGCGGGGGGGTGGTTGAATCAGCCCCAGCATTTT.

This chain links TRBV20-1 with TRBJ1-1; D unresolved. V lost 6 bases to trimming and J lost 4 bases, with 9 bases between them. Germline CDR1 DFQATT, CDR2 SNEGSKA (reference sequence). The CDR3 extends over 11 amino acids. CDR3 sequence (DNA): TGCAGTGCCCGGAGTCCCACTGAAGCTTTCTTT. Residues: CSARSPTEAFF.

This clone was observed a few times. The rearrangement links TRBV25-1 to TRBJ1-1, with no clear D. This CDR3 is 16 amino acids long. In germline, CDR1 is MGHDK, CDR2 SYGVNS. Trimming stripped 7 bases from V and 2 bases from J, with 20 bases between. The CDR3 DNA reads as TGTGCCAGCACCCTAACGGAGCCAAAAATAAACACTGAAGCTTTCTTT. Its translation: CASTLTEPKINTEAFF.

This chain links TRBV29-1 with TRBJ1-4; D remains ambiguous. Deletions cut 4 bases from V and 5 bases from J, with 8 bases between. Per the germline V gene, CDR1 is SQVTM and CDR2 is ANQGSEA. This CDR3 is 12 amino acids long. CDR3 residues: CSVGFKNEKLFF. CDR3 coding DNA: TGCAGCGTTGGTTTTAAAAATGAAAAACTGTTTTTT. Based on the CDR3 plus reference TRBV29-1 and TRBJ1-4, the full variable domain is SAVISQKPSRDICQRGTSLTIQCQVDSQVTMMFWYRQQPGQSLTLIATANQGSEATYESGFVIDKFPISRPNLTFSTLTVSNMSPEDSSIYLCSVGFKNEKLFFGSGTQLSVL.

The chain is built from TRBV7-2 and TRBJ2-1; perhaps TRBD2 as D (6 bases). CDR1 and CDR2 from the germline V gene are SGHTA and FQGNSA. The V end lost 6 bases, the J end lost 5 bases, and 20 bases lay between the germline ends. This CDR3 contains 16 residues. The DNA of the CDR3 is TGTGCCAGCAGTGCCCCTTGGCTAGCGATAAACAATGAGCAGTTCTTC. Protein: CASSAPWLAINNEQFF.

The V call is TRBV11-2, the J call TRBJ2-7, with D possibly matching TRBD2 (5 bases). Trimming removed 2 bases from V and 0 bases from J, with 17 bases in between. The CDR3 spans 17 residues. Germline assignment: CDR1 SGHAT and CDR2 FQNNGV. The CDR3, as DNA: TGTGCCAGCAGCTTAAAATGGCAGGTTACTAGCTCCTACGAGCAGTACTTC. Translating gives CASSLKWQVTSSYEQYF.

The chain is built from TRBV18 and TRBJ1-5; 9 bases are shared with TRBD1. V lost 4 bases to trimming and J lost 3 bases; unmatched junction nucleotides: 1. The CDR3 covers 14 residues. Germline V gene data show CDR1 as KGHSH and CDR2 as LQKENI. The chain's CDR3 is CASSRDRDNQPQHF. The CDR3 DNA sequence: TGTGCCAGCTCACGGGACAGGGACAATCAGCCCCAGCATTTT.

The chain links TRBV6-5 to TRBJ2-7, with 7 bases matching TRBD2. This CDR3 spans 15 amino acids. Germline values: CDR1 MNHEY, CDR2 SVGAGI. Germline trimming cut 2 bases from V and 0 bases from J; bases unmatched to any gene: 4. This CDR3 is CASSYAGGSSYEQYF. CDR3 nucleotide sequence: TGTGCCAGCAGTTACGCAGGCGGGAGCTCCTACGAGCAGTACTTC.

The chain couples TRBV5-4 to TRBJ2-3, with 8 bases aligning to TRBD1. This CDR3 region has 15 residues. In germline, CDR1 is SGHNT, CDR2 YYREEE (reference sequence). V shed 4 bases and J 4 bases; nucleotides not matched to a gene: 8. Written as DNA, the CDR3 is TGTGCCAGCAGCCAGGCAGGGGGCAGGTCAGATACGCAGTATTTT. This codes for CASSQAGGRSDTQYF.

V gene TRBV10-3 combines with J gene TRBJ1-1; weak D call: TRBD1 (6 bases). V was pared by 0 bases and J by 8 bases, with 7 bases between. Germline loops: CDR1 ENHRY, CDR2 SYGVKD. The CDR3 sequence is 12 residues long. CDR3 amino acids: CAISESGQEAFF. The DNA for the CDR3 is TGTGCCATCAGTGAGTCAGGACAGGAAGCTTTCTTT.

The chain uses TRBV7-9 and TRBJ2-1, with 8 bases that match TRBD2. CDR1 and CDR2 from the germline V gene are SEHNR and FQNEAQ (reference sequence). The CDR3 sequence is 17 residues long. Losses at the gene ends were 2 bases for V and 2 bases for J; bases not matched to a gene: 8. CDR3: CASSLRSGTSTYNEQFF. CDR3 bases: TGTGCCAGCAGCTTACGTAGCGGGACATCTACCTACAATGAGCAGTTCTTC.

The chain recombines TRBV13 with TRBJ2-3; 10 bases are a match to TRBD2. The trim removed 6 bases at V and 2 bases at J, leaving 11 bases unmatched. There are 17 residues in the CDR3. CDR1 PRHDT and CDR2 FYEKMQ come from the germline V gene (reference sequence). The CDR3 DNA is TGTGCCAGCAGTCCCCTCCCCCTAGCGGGAGCCACAGATACGCAGTATTTT. It is translated as CASSPLPLAGATDTQYF.